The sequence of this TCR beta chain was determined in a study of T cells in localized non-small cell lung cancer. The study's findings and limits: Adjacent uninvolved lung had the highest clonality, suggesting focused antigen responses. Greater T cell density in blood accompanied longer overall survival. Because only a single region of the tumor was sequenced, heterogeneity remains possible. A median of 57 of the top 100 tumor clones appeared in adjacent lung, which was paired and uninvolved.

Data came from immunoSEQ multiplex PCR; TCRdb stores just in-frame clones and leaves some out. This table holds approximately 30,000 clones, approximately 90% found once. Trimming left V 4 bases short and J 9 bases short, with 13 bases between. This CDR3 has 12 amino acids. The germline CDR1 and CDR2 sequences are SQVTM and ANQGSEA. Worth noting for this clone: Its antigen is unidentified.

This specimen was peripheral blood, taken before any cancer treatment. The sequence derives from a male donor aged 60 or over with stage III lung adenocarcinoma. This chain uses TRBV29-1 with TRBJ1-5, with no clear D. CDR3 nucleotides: TGCAGCGTTGGTAGAGGGTACGGGCCCCAGCATTTT. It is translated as CSVGRGYGPQHF.